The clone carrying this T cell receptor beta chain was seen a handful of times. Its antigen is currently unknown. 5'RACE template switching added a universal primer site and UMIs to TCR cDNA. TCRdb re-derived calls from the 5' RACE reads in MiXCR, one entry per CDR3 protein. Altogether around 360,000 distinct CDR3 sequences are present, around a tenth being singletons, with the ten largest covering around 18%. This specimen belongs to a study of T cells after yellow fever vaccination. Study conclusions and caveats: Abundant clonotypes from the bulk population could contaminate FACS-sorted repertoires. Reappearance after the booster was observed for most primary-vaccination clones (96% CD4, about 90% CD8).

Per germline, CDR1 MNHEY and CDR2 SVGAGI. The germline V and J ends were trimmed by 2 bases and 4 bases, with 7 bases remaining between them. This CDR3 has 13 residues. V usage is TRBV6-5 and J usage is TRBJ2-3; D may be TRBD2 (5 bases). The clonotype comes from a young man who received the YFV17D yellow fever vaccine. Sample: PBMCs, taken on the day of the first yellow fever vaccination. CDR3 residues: CASSYRGSDTQYF. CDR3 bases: TGTGCCAGCAGTTACAGAGGGTCAGATACGCAGTATTTT.